These T cell receptor beta chains were read from a single sample in a study of T cell responses to AZD1222 COVID-19 vaccine. Sequencing used immunoSEQ multiplex PCR; TCRdb keeps in-frame clones, though not all of them. Of about 260,000 clones in the sample, over 90% were seen once. The source material was peripheral blood, sampled on day 0 of AZD1222 vaccination. The receptors come from an adult in good health. Both conserved end residues are part of each CDR3. A D gene is named only where the DNA matches it firmly. Clone sizes are given selectively: once, few, many, or a class where the clone is expanded.

.	.	TRBV5-4	TRBJ2-3	CASSPGGGSTDTQYF	TGTGCCAGCAGCCCGGGGGGCGGCAGCACAGATACGCAGTATTTT
.	.	TRBV5-1	TRBJ2-5	CASSQTVRETQYF	TGCGCCAGCAGCCAAACAGTAAGAGAGACCCAGTACTTC
TRBD2	.	TRBV7-9	TRBJ2-3	CASSASSGFFSTQYF	TGTGCCAGCAGCGCGTCTAGCGGATTCTTCTCTACGCAGTATTTT
TRBD1	.	TRBV28	TRBJ1-5	CASSWTGGNQPQHF	TGTGCCAGCAGTTGGACAGGGGGCAATCAGCCCCAGCATTTT
TRBD2	.	TRBV3-1/TRBV3-2	TRBJ2-3	CASSQDRTSGYTDTQYF	TGTGCCAGCAGCCAAGACCGGACTAGCGGATACACAGATACGCAGTATTTT
TRBD1	.	TRBV29-1	TRBJ1-2	CSVGQGTGYTF	TGCAGCGTGGGACAGGGAACCGGCTACACCTTC
.	.	TRBV18	TRBJ2-1	CASSPLTAGYNEQFF	TGTGCCAGCTCACCACTAACGGCTGGTTACAATGAGCAGTTCTTC
TRBD1	.	TRBV25-1	TRBJ1-6	CASSSRTGPTLGNSPLHF	TGTGCCAGCAGTTCCCGGACAGGGCCCACCCTAGGTAATTCACCCCTCCACTTT
TRBD2	.	TRBV4-1	TRBJ2-7	CASSRLAGGGNEQYF	TGCGCCAGCAGCCGCTTAGCGGGAGGGGGGAACGAGCAGTACTTC
TRBD2	.	TRBV10-3	TRBJ2-3	CAISSAGVSTDTQYF	TGTGCCATCAGCTCGGCGGGGGTGAGCACAGATACGCAGTATTTT
.	.	TRBV12-3/TRBV12-4	TRBJ1-2	CASSLGRVGYTF	TGTGCCAGCAGTTTGGGCCGGGTTGGCTACACCTTC
.	.	TRBV4-1	TRBJ1-1	CASSHSEGTEAFF	TGCGCCAGCAGCCATTCAGAGGGCACTGAAGCTTTCTTT
.	.	TRBV3-1/TRBV3-2	TRBJ2-2	CASNYRVGMNTGELFF	TGTGCCAGCAACTATCGGGTAGGAATGAACACCGGGGAGCTGTTTTTT
TRBD1	.	TRBV5-1	TRBJ2-7	CASSSTGGQGVYEQYF	TGCGCCAGCAGCTCCACGGGGGGACAGGGGGTGTACGAGCAGTACTTC
TRBD1	once	TRBV7-9	TRBJ2-5	CASSHRGETQYF	TGTGCCAGCAGCCACAGGGGAGAGACCCAGTACTTC
.	.	TRBV7-9	TRBJ1-5	CASSLGGGDQPQHF	TGTGCCAGCAGCTTAGGAGGAGGGGATCAGCCCCAGCATTTT
TRBD1	.	TRBV5-1	TRBJ2-7	CASSLGPGQGEYEQYF	TGCGCCAGCAGCTTGGGCCCCGGACAGGGGGAATACGAGCAGTACTTC
.	few	TRBV11-1	TRBJ1-5	CASSLSRNQPQHF	TGTGCCAGCAGCTTAAGCAGGAATCAGCCCCAGCATTTT
.	.	TRBV28	TRBJ2-1	CASSPPGSLNEQFF	TGTGCCAGCAGCCCACCGGGGTCTCTCAATGAGCAGTTCTTC
TRBD1	.	TRBV19	TRBJ2-2	CASSIGDRAETGELFF	TGTGCCAGTAGTATAGGAGACAGGGCGGAGACCGGGGAGCTGTTTTTT